Sequencing of this T cell receptor (beta chain) was carried out in a study of T-cell memory formation after mild COVID-19. General observations from the study: A balance of CD4 and CD8 characterized clones contracting day 15 to 85, whereas later expanders leaned CD4+.

TCRdb reprocessed the 5' RACE reads with MiXCR, giving one entry per CDR3 protein. This sample has 470,000 or so distinct CDR3 sequences; 20% to 30% occur once, and the top ten carry under 15%. Concerning this clonotype: Its matching antigen is unknown.

Germline V gene sequence: CDR1 KGHSH, CDR2 LQKENI. Losses at the gene ends were 0 bases for V and 2 bases for J; bases not matched to a gene: 6. This CDR3 is 17 amino acids long. The chain is built from TRBV18 and TRBJ2-2, with 7 positions matching TRBD2. The sequencing sample was made of PBMCs or a T cell subset sorted from them (not recorded which). The clonotype originates from an adult woman who had mild COVID-19 (a few samples of this study predate the infection). Cell type and time point are not known. In nucleotides, the CDR3 is TGTGCCAGCTCACCACCCCGCGGGAGTGTTAACACCGGGGAGCTGTTTTTT. Protein: CASSPPRGSVNTGELFF.